This passage covers 8 T cell receptor beta chains from one sample sequenced in a study of T cell repertoires in cytomegalovirus infection. These receptors lack a known antigen. TCRdb reprocessed the reads with MiXCR, giving one entry per CDR3 protein. The table records about 830,000 distinct CDR3 sequences, over 25% of them present only once. Sample: cultured CD8+ T cells from PBMCs, taken from culture after CMV antigen stimulation. The receptors come from a human donor in good health (CMV status not recorded). Some clones in this sample may be carry-over from other donors' samples.

CDR3 sequence reads: CASSSHPGQVHREQYV. As DNA, the CDR3 is TGTGCCAGCAGCTCCCACCCGGGACAGGTCCACCGGGAGCAGTACGTC. The chain is built from TRBV6-1 and TRBJ2-7; TRBD1 matches 8 bases. The CDR3 contains 16 residues. V shed 6 bases, J shed 7 bases, and the junction held 17 bases outside the gene matches. CDR1 and CDR2 (germline): MNHNS, SASEGT.

This clonotype was detected a few times. This chain joins TRBV27 and TRBJ2-7; D is tentatively TRBD1 or TRBD2 (6 bases each). This CDR3 comprises 13 residues. CDR1 MNHEY and CDR2 SMNVEV come from the germline V gene (reference sequence). The V end lost 9 bases, the J end lost 3 bases, and 15 bases lay between the germline ends. The CDR3 sequence is CASGGGLYYEQYF. In nucleotides, the CDR3 is TGTGCCAGTGGAGGGGGACTCTACTACGAGCAGTACTTC.

The chain couples TRBV19 to TRBJ1-1, with D possibly being TRBD1 (5 bases). Germline-derived CDR1 and CDR2 are LNHDA and SQIVND (reference sequence). The CDR3 is made up of 13 amino acids. The V end lost 9 bases, the J end lost 5 bases, and 16 bases lay between the germline ends. CDR3 bases: TGTGCCAGCAACTCGGGGCCCCTTACTGAAGCTTTCTTT. It translates to CASNSGPLTEAFF.

The rearrangement joins TRBV4-1 to TRBJ2-7; D is perhaps TRBD1 (5 bases). CDR3 size: 14 residues. Germline-derived CDR1 and CDR2 are MGHRA and YSYEKL. Trimming removed 4 bases from V and 0 bases from J, with 10 bases in between. The CDR3 region has the DNA TGCGCCAGCAGCCCTAAGACAGTCTCCTACGAGCAGTACTTC. This gives the protein CASSPKTVSYEQYF.

A note on this clonotype: A much larger clone lies a single base off, so this may be a read error. The chain has TRBV7-6 and TRBJ1-2; no clear D gene. Trimming left V 4 bases short and J 2 bases short, with 11 bases between. Germline V lookup: CDR1 SGHVS, CDR2 FNYEAQ. The length of the CDR3 is 14 residues. The CDR3, as DNA: TGTGCCAGCAGCTCGTTGGGCAGAAACTATGGCTACACCTTC. This encodes CASSSLGRNYGYTF.

V usage is TRBV6-1 and J usage is TRBJ2-1; the D gene is possibly TRBD1 (5 bases). CDR3 length equals 12 residues. The V end was cut by 8 bases, the J end by 7 bases, with 12 bases between. CDR1 is MNHNS, CDR2 SASEGT, per germline. The CDR3 DNA sequence: TGTGCCAGCTCAGGGCGGCTAAATGAGCAGTTCTTC. Amino acid sequence: CASSGRLNEQFF.

The chain uses TRBV12-3 or TRBV12-4 and TRBJ2-1; D is undetermined. The CDR3 has 13 amino acids. The V end lost 6 bases, the J end lost 9 bases, and 15 bases lay between the germline ends. This chain's CDR3 is CASSLQNTGEQFF. The CDR3 nucleotides read TGTGCCAGCAGCCTCCAAAATACGGGTGAGCAGTTCTTC.

This chain links TRBV2 with TRBJ2-3, with D possibly matching TRBD2 (6 bases). Trimming removed 3 bases from V and 2 bases from J, with 15 bases in between. Germline V lookup: CDR1 SNHLY, CDR2 FYNNEI. The CDR3 is made up of 16 amino acids. The CDR3 region has the DNA TGTGCCAGCAGTGAGGACTACCTTACTTACACAGATACGCAGTATTTT. Encoded protein: CASSEDYLTYTDTQYF.